These 20 T cell receptor beta chains came from one sample sequenced in a study of T cells in localized non-small cell lung cancer. Profiling relied on immunoSEQ multiplex PCR, and the TCRdb table lists in-frame clones only, not all of them. There are roughly 76,000 clones in the sample; 80% occur only once, and under 25% lies in the top ten. The sequencing here drew on PBMCs, taken before any cancer treatment. The receptor source for this set is a man aged 40-75 years with stage II squamous cell lung carcinoma.

CDR3 loop: CVSRSGVQPQHF. The CDR3 nucleotides are TGTGTCTCCCGTTCAGGGGTTCAGCCCCAGCATTTT. The rearrangement links TRBV6-6 to TRBJ1-5, with D possibly TRBD1 on 6 matching bases. CDR3 size: 12 residues. Per germline, CDR1 MNHNY and CDR2 SVGAGI (reference sequence).

The chain is built from TRBV19 and TRBJ2-1; possible D gene TRBD1, 6 bases. The CDR3 extends over 15 amino acids. V was trimmed by 6 bases and J by 6 bases, leaving 18 bases between them. CDR1 LNHDA and CDR2 SQIVND come from the germline V gene (reference sequence). CDR3 amino acids: CASSSGTTGRNEQFF. The CDR3 coding sequence is TGTGCCAGTAGCTCCGGGACAACCGGCCGCAATGAGCAGTTCTTC.

The chain carries TRBV25-1 and TRBJ2-7, with 8 bases matching TRBD1. The trim removed 4 bases at V and 1 base at J, leaving 6 bases unmatched. The CDR3 is 15 amino acids. Germline CDR1 is MGHDK and CDR2 is SYGVNS. The CDR3 region is CASSATGTGSYEQYF. In DNA, the CDR3 is TGTGCCAGCAGTGCCACCGGGACAGGATCCTACGAGCAGTACTTC.

The chain is built from TRBV10-3 and TRBJ2-1, with a tentative D call TRBD2 (6 bases). The CDR3 loop spans 17 amino acids. Germline CDR1 is ENHRY and CDR2 is SYGVKD. The V gene lost 0 bases and the J gene lost 6 bases, with 18 bases spanning the gap. The CDR3 DNA sequence: TGTGCCATCAGTGAGTCACAGTTACTAGCATCGGGCAATGAGCAGTTCTTC. The encoded protein is CAISESQLLASGNEQFF.

The rearrangement joins TRBV7-2 to TRBJ1-4, with a possible D match to TRBD1 (5 bases). This CDR3 is 14 amino acids long. Trimming removed 5 bases at V and 10 bases at J, with 17 bases between. The germline CDR1 and CDR2 sequences are SGHTA and FQGNSA. The CDR3 DNA follows: TGTGCCAGCAGCCAAGTAACCCGGGGCGGAAAACTGTTTTTT. Amino acid sequence: CASSQVTRGGKLFF. Based on the CDR3 plus reference TRBV7-2 and TRBJ1-4, the full variable domain is GAGVSQSPSNKVTEKGKDVELRCDPISGHTALYWYRQSLGQGLEFLIYFQGNSAPDKSGLPSDRFSAERTGGSVSTLTIQRTQQEDSAVYLCASSQVTRGGKLFFGSGTQLSVL.

This clone has a handful of counts. This chain uses TRBV7-9 with TRBJ1-3; D unresolved. V lost 2 bases to trimming and J lost 0 bases, with 5 bases between them. The CDR3 covers 14 residues. CDR1 and CDR2 from the germline V gene are SEHNR and FQNEAQ (reference sequence). The CDR3 region has the DNA TGTGCCAGCAGCTTACGGAGCTCTGGAAACACCATATATTTT. It translates to CASSLRSSGNTIYF.

The rearrangement uses TRBV4-3 and TRBJ1-1, with 8 bases fitting TRBD1. Trimming at V came to 3 bases and at J to 6 bases, leaving 15 bases not matched to a gene. Germline V gene sequence: CDR1 LGHNA, CDR2 YSLEER. This CDR3 spans 17 amino acids. CDR3 loop: CASSQTGTGDFGSEAFF. For the CDR3, the DNA is TGCGCCAGCAGCCAGACCGGGACAGGAGATTTTGGGTCTGAAGCTTTCTTT.

The chain links TRBV30 to TRBJ1-2; TRBD1 is a possible D gene (6 bases). The ends were cut back, 0 bases at V and 8 bases at J, with 16 bases in the middle. Per germline, CDR1 GTSNPN and CDR2 SVGIG (reference sequence). The CDR3 totals 14 residues. The CDR3 loop reads CAWSVRRGALGYTF. CDR3 nucleotides: TGTGCCTGGAGTGTACGCAGGGGCGCGCTCGGCTACACCTTC.

The sample holds one count of this clone. CDR3 sequence: CASNERSSYNEQFF. The CDR3 DNA reads as TGTGCCAGCAATGAGCGGAGCTCCTACAATGAGCAGTTCTTC. The rearrangement uses TRBV9 and TRBJ2-1; possibly TRBD2 for D (5 bases). This CDR3 comprises 14 residues. The germline CDR1 and CDR2 sequences are SGDLS and YYNGEE. Trimming shortened V by 6 bases and J by 0 bases, and 10 bases separated the two germline ends. Full variable domain (missing parts from reference TRBV9 and TRBJ2-1): DSGVTQTPKHLITATGQRVTLRCSPRSGDLSVYWYQQSLDQGLQFLIQYYNGEERAKGNILERFSAQQFPDLHSELNLSSLELGDSALYFCASNERSSYNEQFFGPGTRLTVL.

This chain connects TRBV11-3 to TRBJ2-2, with 9 bases lining up with TRBD2. The J segment lost 5 bases and the V segment lost 2 bases, leaving 3 bases of the junction unmatched. Germline CDR1 SGHNT, CDR2 YENEEA. This CDR3 has 15 amino acids. In nucleotides, the CDR3 is TGTGCCAGCAGCTTAACTAGCGGGCCGACCGGGGAGCTGTTTTTT. Amino acid sequence: CASSLTSGPTGELFF.

The chain combines TRBV2 with TRBJ2-6; D not certain. The CDR3 has 13 amino acids. V lost 3 bases and J 4 bases, leaving 4 bases between the germline ends. In germline, CDR1 is SNHLY, CDR2 FYNNEI. Here the CDR3 DNA reads TGTGCCAGCAGTGAGTCAGGGGCCAACGTCCTGACTTTC. This gives the protein CASSESGANVLTF.

The chain has TRBV2 and TRBJ1-5, with D possibly matching TRBD1 (5 bases). From germline, CDR1 is SNHLY and CDR2 FYNNEI. This CDR3 spans 14 amino acids. V was cut by 1 base and J by 6 bases, with 10 bases left in between. The CDR3 DNA is TGTGCCAGCAGTGAAGGGGACGGTGGTCAGCCCCAGCATTTT. It specifies CASSEGDGGQPQHF.

J is TRBJ2-7 and V is TRBV27; 8 nucleotides agree with TRBD1. CDR1 is MNHEY and CDR2 is SMNVEV in the germline V gene (reference sequence). CDR3 length: 14 amino acids. The V and J ends lost 2 bases and 3 bases, in that order; junction bases with no gene match: 3. CDR3 nucleotides: TGTGCCAGCAGTTTACTGGACAGGGTCTACGAGCAGTACTTC. It yields the protein CASSLLDRVYEQYF.

The V call is TRBV5-4, the J call TRBJ1-2, with D maybe TRBD1 (5 bases). Germline V gene data show CDR1 as SGHNT and CDR2 as YYREEE (reference sequence). The CDR3 is 14 residues long. V was shortened by 5 bases and J by 6 bases, with 17 bases between the two germline ends. CDR3 sequence (DNA): TGTGCCAGCAGGTCGGTAGGAGGGGTCGATGGCTACACCTTC. This sequence encodes CASRSVGGVDGYTF.

The chain has TRBV5-4 and TRBJ1-2; D unclear. V lost 2 bases, J lost 2 bases, and 7 bases lay in between. The CDR3 length is 13 residues. Germline V gene lookup returns CDR1 SGHNT and CDR2 YYREEE (reference sequence). The CDR3 loop reads CASSFKTNYGYTF. CDR3 bases: TGTGCCAGCAGCTTCAAGACGAACTATGGCTACACCTTC.

The V call is TRBV4-3, the J call TRBJ1-4, with D tentatively TRBD1 (5 bases). Trimming shortened V by 4 bases and J by 6 bases, and 15 bases separated the two germline ends. Looked up from germline, CDR1 is LGHNA and CDR2 is YSLEER. This CDR3 region has 15 residues. The CDR3 is CASSPRGDSYEKLFF. The CDR3 DNA is TGCGCCAGCAGCCCCCGGGGGGATAGTTATGAAAAACTGTTTTTT.

The V call is TRBV19, the J call TRBJ1-2; 8 bases are a match to TRBD1. The J segment lost 8 bases and the V segment lost 5 bases, leaving 13 bases of the junction unmatched. Germline values: CDR1 LNHDA, CDR2 SQIVND (reference sequence). CDR3 length: 15 amino acids. CDR3 sequence (DNA): TGTGCCAGTAGTTTCGGCGACAGGGGACTGTGGGGCTACACCTTC. This sequence encodes CASSFGDRGLWGYTF.

This clone has a handful of counts. Since a far larger clone is one base different, this is likely a read error. Within the sample, other DNA sequences also encode this same CDR3. CDR3 nucleotide sequence: TGCGCCAGCAGCTTTGGGGTTTTGGACGAAAAACTGTTTTTT. Protein product: CASSFGVLDEKLFF. The V call is TRBV5-1, the J call TRBJ1-4; D gene ambiguous. CDR3 length: 14 residues. Per germline, CDR1 SGHRS and CDR2 YFSETQ. Deletions cut 2 bases from V and 8 bases from J, with 13 bases between.

The count of this clone is one. CDR3 in DNA: TGTGCCAGCAGTTTATCCGGGACAGGGATCGGCTACACCTTC. Protein: CASSLSGTGIGYTF. V and J are TRBV28 and TRBJ1-2, with TRBD1 identical over 9 bases. The CDR3 runs to 14 residues. Unmatched junction bases numbered 5, after V lost 1 base and J lost 8 bases. Looked up from germline, CDR1 is MDHEN and CDR2 is SYDVKM.

V is TRBV4-2 and J is TRBJ2-5; D possibly corresponds to TRBD1 (6 bases). The CDR3 runs 13 residues. Germline loops: CDR1 LGHNA, CDR2 YNFKEQ. The ends were cut back, 3 bases at V and 6 bases at J, with 11 bases in the middle. The CDR3 here is CASSHGDTKTQYF. The DNA for the CDR3 is TGTGCCAGCAGCCACGGGGACACAAAGACCCAGTACTTC.